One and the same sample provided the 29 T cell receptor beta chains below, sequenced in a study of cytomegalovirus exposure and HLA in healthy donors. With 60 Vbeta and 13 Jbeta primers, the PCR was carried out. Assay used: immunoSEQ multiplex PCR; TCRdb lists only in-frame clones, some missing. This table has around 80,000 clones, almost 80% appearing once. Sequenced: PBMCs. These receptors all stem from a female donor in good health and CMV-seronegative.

Written as DNA, the CDR3 is TGTGCCAGCAGCTTTAGAGGGCGGGTTAATGAAAAACTGTTTTTT. It specifies CASSFRGRVNEKLFF. This chain uses TRBV5-8 with TRBJ1-4, with D unclear. This CDR3 has 15 amino acids. V was clipped by 2 bases and J by 4 bases, with 12 bases between them. CDR1 is SGHTS, CDR2 YDEGEE, per germline.

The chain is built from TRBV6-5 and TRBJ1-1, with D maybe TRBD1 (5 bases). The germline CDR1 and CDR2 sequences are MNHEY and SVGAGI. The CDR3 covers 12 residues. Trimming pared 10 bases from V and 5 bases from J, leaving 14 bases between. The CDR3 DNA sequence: TGTGCCACCGCGGGGGTGAGGACTGAAGCTTTCTTT. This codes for CATAGVRTEAFF.

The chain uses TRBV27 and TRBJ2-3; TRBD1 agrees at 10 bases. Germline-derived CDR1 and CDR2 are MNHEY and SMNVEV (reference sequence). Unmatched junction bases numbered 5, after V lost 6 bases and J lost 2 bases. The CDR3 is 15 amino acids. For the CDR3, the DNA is TGTGCCAGCAGCTCCGGGACAGGGGTCACAGATACGCAGTATTTT. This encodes CASSSGTGVTDTQYF.

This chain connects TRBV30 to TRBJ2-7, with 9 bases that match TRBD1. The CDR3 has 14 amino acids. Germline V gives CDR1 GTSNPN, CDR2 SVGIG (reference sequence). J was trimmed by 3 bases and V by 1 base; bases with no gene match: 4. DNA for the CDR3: TGTGCCTGGAGTGACCGGGACAGGGTCTACGAGCAGTACTTC. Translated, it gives CAWSDRDRVYEQYF.

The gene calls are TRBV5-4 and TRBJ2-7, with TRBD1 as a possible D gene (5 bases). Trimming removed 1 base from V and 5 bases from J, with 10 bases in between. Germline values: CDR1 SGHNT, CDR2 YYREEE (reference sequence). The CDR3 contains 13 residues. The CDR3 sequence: CASSLKQDNEQYF. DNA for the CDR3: TGTGCCAGCAGCTTGAAACAGGACAACGAGCAGTACTTC.

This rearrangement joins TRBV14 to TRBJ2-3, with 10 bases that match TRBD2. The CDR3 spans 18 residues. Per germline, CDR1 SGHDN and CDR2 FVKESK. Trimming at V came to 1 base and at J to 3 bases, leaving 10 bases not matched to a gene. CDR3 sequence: CASSQVIASGSGTDTQYF. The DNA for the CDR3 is TGTGCCAGCAGCCAAGTAATTGCTAGCGGGAGTGGGACAGATACGCAGTATTTT.

The CDR3 sequence: CASSLEFGQSYGYTF. CDR3 coding DNA: TGTGCCAGCAGCTTAGAGTTCGGACAGAGCTATGGCTACACCTTC. The chain links TRBV7-2 to TRBJ1-2; a weak D match, TRBD1 (6 bases). Germline V gene data show CDR1 as SGHTA and CDR2 as FQGNSA. The CDR3 is made up of 15 amino acids. With 1 base removed from V and 4 bases from J, the gap between germline ends came to 13 bases.

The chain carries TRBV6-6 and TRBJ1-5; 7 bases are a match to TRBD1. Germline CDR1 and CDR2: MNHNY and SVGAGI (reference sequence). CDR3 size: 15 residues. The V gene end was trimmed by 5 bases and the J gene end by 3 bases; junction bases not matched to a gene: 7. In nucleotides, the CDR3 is TGTGCCAGCAGTCCACTACAGGGGTTCAATCAGCCCCAGCATTTT. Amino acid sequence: CASSPLQGFNQPQHF.

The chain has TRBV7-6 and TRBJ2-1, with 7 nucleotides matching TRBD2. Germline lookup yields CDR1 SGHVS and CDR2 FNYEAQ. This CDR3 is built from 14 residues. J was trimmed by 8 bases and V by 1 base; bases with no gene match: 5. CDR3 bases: TGTGCCAGCAGCTTAGATGGACTAGTGGATGAGCAGTTCTTC. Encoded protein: CASSLDGLVDEQFF.

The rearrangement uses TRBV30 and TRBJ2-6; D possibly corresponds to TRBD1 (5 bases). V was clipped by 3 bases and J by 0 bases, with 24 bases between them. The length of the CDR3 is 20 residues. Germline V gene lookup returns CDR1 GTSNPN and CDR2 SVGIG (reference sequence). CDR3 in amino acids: CAWRPFVLQDPGSGANVLTF. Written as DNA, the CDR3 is TGTGCCTGGAGGCCGTTCGTCCTACAGGACCCTGGCTCTGGGGCCAACGTCCTGACTTTC.

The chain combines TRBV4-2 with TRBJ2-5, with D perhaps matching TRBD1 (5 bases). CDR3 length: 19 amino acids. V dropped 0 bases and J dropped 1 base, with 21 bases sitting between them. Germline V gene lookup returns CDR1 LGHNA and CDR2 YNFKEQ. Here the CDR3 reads CASSQDPPSGAASQETQYF. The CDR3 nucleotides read TGTGCCAGCAGCCAAGATCCCCCTAGTGGGGCGGCCTCCCAAGAGACCCAGTACTTC.

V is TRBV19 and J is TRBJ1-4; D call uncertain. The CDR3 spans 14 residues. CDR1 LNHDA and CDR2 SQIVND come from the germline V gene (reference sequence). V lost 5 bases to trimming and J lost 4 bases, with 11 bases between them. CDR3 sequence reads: CASSPGYLNEKLFF. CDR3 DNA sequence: TGTGCCAGTAGTCCCGGGTACCTTAATGAAAAACTGTTTTTT.

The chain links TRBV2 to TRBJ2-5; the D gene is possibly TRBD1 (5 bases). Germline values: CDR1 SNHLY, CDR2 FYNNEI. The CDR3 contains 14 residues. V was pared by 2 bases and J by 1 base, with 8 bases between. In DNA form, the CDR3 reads TGTGCCAGCAGTGAAAGACAGTCCCAAGAGACCCAGTACTTC. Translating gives CASSERQSQETQYF.

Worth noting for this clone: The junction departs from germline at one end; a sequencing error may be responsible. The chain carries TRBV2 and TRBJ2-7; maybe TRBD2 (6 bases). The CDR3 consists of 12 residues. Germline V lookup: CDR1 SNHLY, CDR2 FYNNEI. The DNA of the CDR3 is TGTGCCAGCAGCCGGGACTCCTACCAGCAGTACTTC. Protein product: CASSRDSYQQYF.

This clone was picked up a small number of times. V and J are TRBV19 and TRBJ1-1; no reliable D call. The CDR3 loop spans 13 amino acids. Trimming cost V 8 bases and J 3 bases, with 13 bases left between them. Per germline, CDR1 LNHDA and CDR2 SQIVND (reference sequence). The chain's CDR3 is CASGRVGDTEAFF. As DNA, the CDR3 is TGTGCCAGTGGGAGGGTTGGGGACACTGAAGCTTTCTTT. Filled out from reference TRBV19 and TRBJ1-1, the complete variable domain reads DGGITQSPKYLFRKEGQNVTLSCEQNLNHDAMYWYRQDPGQGLRLIYYSQIVNDFQKGDIAEGYSVSREKKESFPLTVTSAQKNPTAFYLCASGRVGDTEAFFGQGTRLTVV.

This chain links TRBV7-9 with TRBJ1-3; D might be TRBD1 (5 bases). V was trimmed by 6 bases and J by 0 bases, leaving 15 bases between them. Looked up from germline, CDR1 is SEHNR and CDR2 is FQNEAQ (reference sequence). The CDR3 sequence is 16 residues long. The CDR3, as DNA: TGTGCCAGCAGTCCATCGGGACTCAGCTCTGGAAACACCATATATTTT. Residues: CASSPSGLSSGNTIYF.

CDR3 bases: TGTGCCAGCAGCCCCGAGGGGCTAGCGGGACACGAGCAGTACTTC. Its translation is CASSPEGLAGHEQYF. The genes are TRBV5-6 and TRBJ2-7; 9 nucleotides line up with TRBD2. This CDR3 region has 15 residues. The V and J ends lost 4 bases and 5 bases, in that order; junction bases with no gene match: 10. Germline values: CDR1 SGHDT, CDR2 YYEEEE.

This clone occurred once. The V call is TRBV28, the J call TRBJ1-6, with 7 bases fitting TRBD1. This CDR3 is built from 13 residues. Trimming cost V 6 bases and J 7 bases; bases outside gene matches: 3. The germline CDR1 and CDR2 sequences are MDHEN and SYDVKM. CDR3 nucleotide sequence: TGTGCCAGCAGCGGGACAGCAAATTCACCCCTCCACTTT. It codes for CASSGTANSPLHF.

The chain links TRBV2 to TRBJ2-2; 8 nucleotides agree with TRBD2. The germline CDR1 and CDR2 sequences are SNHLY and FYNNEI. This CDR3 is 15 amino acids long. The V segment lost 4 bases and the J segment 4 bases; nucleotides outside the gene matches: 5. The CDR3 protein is CASSVAGRATGELFF. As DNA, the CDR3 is TGTGCCAGCAGTGTAGCGGGGAGAGCCACCGGGGAGCTGTTTTTT.

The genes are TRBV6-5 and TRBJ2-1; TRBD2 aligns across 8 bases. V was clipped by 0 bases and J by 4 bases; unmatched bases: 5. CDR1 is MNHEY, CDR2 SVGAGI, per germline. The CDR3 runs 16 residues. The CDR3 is CASSYSKLAVYNEQFF. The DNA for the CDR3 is TGTGCCAGCAGTTACTCGAAACTAGCGGTTTACAATGAGCAGTTCTTC.

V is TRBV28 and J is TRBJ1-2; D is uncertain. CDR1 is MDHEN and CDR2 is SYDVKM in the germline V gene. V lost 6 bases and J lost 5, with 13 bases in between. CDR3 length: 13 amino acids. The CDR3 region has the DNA TGTGCCAGCAGCCCGGCGGCAATATATGGCTACACCTTC. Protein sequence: CASSPAAIYGYTF.

The CDR3 here is CASSPSGTDTQYF. CDR3 DNA: TGTGCCAGCAGCCCTAGCGGCACAGATACGCAGTATTTT. This chain links TRBV9 with TRBJ2-3; TRBD2 is a possible D gene (6 bases). The V and J ends lost 4 bases and 1 base respectively, with 7 bases between them. Per the germline V gene, CDR1 is SGDLS and CDR2 is YYNGEE. The CDR3 consists of 13 residues.

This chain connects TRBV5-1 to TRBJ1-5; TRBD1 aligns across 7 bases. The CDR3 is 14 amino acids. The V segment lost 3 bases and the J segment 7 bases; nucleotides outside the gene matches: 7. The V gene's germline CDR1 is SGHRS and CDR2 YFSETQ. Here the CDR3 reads CASSSRQGGQPQHF. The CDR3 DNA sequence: TGCGCCAGCAGCTCGCGACAGGGTGGGCAGCCCCAGCATTTT.

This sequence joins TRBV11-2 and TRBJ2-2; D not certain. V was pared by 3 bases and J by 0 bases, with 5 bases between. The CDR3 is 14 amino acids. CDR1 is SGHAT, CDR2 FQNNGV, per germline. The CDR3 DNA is TGTGCCAGCAGCTTGCGTCCGAACACCGGGGAGCTGTTTTTT. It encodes CASSLRPNTGELFF.

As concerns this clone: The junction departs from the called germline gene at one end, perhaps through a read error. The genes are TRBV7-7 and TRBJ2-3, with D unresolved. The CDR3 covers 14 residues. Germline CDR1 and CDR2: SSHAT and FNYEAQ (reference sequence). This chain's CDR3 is CASSPGGSTDTQYF. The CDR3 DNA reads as TGTGCTAGCAGCCCGGGTGGGAGCACAGATACGCAGTATTTT. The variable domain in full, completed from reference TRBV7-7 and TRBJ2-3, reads GAGVSQSPRYKVTKRGQDVTLRCDPISSHATLYWYQQALGQGPEFLTYFNYEAQPDKSGLPSDRFSAERPEGSISTLTIQRTEQRDSAMYRCASSPGGSTDTQYFGPGTRLTVL.

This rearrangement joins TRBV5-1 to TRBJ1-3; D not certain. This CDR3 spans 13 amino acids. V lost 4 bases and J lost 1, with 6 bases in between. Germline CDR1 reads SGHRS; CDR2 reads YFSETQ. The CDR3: CASSLSSGNTIYF. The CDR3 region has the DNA TGCGCCAGCAGCCTTTCTTCTGGAAACACCATATATTTT. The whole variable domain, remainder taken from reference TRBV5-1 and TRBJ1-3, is KAGVTQTPRYLIKTRGQQVTLSCSPISGHRSVSWYQQTPGQGLQFLFEYFSETQRNKGNFPGRFSGRQFSNSRSEMNVSTLELGDSALYLCASSLSSGNTIYFGEGSWLTVV.

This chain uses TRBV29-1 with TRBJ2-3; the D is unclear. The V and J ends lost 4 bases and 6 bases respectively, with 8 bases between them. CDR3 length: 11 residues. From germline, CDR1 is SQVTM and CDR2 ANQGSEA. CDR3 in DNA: TGCAGCGTTGTAGCCGGCGATACGCAGTATTTT. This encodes CSVVAGDTQYF.

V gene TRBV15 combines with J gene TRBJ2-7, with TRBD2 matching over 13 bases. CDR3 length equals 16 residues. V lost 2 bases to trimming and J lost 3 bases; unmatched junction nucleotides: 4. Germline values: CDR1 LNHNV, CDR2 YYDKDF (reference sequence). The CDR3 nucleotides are TGTGCCACCAGCAGACCACGGACTAGCGGGAGCTACGAGCAGTACTTC. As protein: CATSRPRTSGSYEQYF.

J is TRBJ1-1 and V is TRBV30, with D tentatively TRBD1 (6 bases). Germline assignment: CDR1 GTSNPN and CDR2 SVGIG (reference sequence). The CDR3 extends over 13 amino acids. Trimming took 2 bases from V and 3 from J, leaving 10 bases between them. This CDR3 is CAWSRGNYTEAFF. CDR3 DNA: TGTGCCTGGAGTAGGGGGAATTACACTGAAGCTTTCTTT.